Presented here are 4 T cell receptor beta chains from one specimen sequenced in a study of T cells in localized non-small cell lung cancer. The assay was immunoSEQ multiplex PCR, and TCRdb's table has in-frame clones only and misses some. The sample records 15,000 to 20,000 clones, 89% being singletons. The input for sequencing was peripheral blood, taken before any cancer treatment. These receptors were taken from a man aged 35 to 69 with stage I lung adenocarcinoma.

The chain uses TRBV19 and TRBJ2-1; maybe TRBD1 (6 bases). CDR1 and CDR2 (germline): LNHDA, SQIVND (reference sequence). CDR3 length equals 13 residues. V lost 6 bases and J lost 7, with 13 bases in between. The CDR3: CASSQGRMNEQFF. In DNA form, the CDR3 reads TGTGCCAGTAGCCAGGGGAGAATGAATGAGCAGTTCTTC.

DNA of the CDR3: TGTGCCAGCAGCCCCGGGGGGGATCCCATAATCTACGAGCAGTACTTC. Translated, it gives CASSPGGDPIIYEQYF. V gene TRBV5-6 combines with J gene TRBJ2-7, with 8 bases matching TRBD2. CDR3 length equals 16 residues. CDR1 SGHDT and CDR2 YYEEEE come from the germline V gene. V lost 4 bases and J lost 3; bases outside the gene matches: 12.

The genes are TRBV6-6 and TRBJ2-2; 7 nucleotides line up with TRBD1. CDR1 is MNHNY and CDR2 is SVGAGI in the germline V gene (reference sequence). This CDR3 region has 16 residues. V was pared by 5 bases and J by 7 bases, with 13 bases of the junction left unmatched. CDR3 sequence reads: CASSQPGQLKVGELFF. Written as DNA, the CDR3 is TGTGCCAGCAGTCAACCGGGACAGTTGAAGGTCGGGGAGCTGTTTTTT.

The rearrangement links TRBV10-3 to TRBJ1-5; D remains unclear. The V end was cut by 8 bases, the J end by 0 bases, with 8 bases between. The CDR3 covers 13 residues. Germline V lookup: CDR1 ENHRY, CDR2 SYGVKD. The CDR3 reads CAIGQDSNQPQHF. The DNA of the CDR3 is TGTGCCATCGGCCAGGATAGCAATCAGCCCCAGCATTTT.